One sample yielded the 16 T cell receptor beta chains listed below, sequenced in a study of T cell repertoires in cytomegalovirus infection. From the reads, TCRdb called clonotypes with MiXCR, one entry per CDR3 protein. Of about half a million distinct CDR3 sequences in the sample, more than 40% were seen once. Their target antigens are unknown. The sequences come from cultured PBMCs, collected from culture after CMV antigen stimulation. Source of these receptors: a human donor in good health (CMV status not recorded). Some clones in this sample may be carry-over from other donors' samples.

This clonotype was observed a single time. The V gene is TRBV27, the J gene TRBJ2-7, with no clear D. The CDR3 is made up of 11 amino acids. The V gene's germline CDR1 is MNHEY and CDR2 SMNVEV (reference sequence). V was cut by 3 bases and J by 5 bases, with 5 bases left in between. The CDR3 bases are TGTGCCAGCAGTTTTGAGGACGAGCAGTACTTC. Translating it yields CASSFEDEQYF.

This clonotype has a handful of counts. This chain connects TRBV7-2 to TRBJ2-5, with a tentative D call TRBD2 (6 bases). CDR1 is SGHTA and CDR2 is FQGNSA in the germline V gene. Trimming shortened V by 1 base and J by 7 bases, and 13 bases separated the two germline ends. The CDR3 contains 14 residues. The CDR3 bases are TGTGCCAGCAGCTTAGAGGGCGGGATTACGACCCAGTACTTC. This gives the protein CASSLEGGITTQYF.

The V call is TRBV6-2 or TRBV6-3, the J call TRBJ2-7, with a possible D match to TRBD1 (5 bases). Trimming cost V 4 bases and J 5 bases, with 12 bases left between them. Germline loops: CDR1 MNHEY, CDR2 SVGEGT. The CDR3 extends over 13 amino acids. CDR3 coding DNA: TGTGCCAGCAGTTTGCTCAGGGTCAACGAGCAGTACTTC. This translates into CASSLLRVNEQYF.

This rearrangement joins TRBV7-2 to TRBJ2-4; 12 nucleotides match TRBD1. The trim removed 5 bases at V and 0 bases at J, leaving 17 bases unmatched. The CDR3 is 21 residues long. CDR1 and CDR2 (germline): SGHTA, FQGNSA. CDR3 coding DNA: TGTGCCAGCAGCGTTGGCCCGGGACAGGGGGCGTCCAGGCTAGCCAAAAACATTCAGTACTTC. Its translation is CASSVGPGQGASRLAKNIQYF. Full variable domain (remainder filled in from reference TRBV7-2 and TRBJ2-4): GAGVSQSPSNKVTEKGKDVELRCDPISGHTALYWYRQSLGQGLEFLIYFQGNSAPDKSGLPSDRFSAERTGGSVSTLTIQRTQQEDSAVYLCASSVGPGQGASRLAKNIQYFGAGTRLSVL.

This clonotype was counted between two and nine times. This rearrangement joins TRBV7-6 to TRBJ2-5; D is unresolved. CDR1 and CDR2 from the germline V gene are SGHVS and FNYEAQ. V was cut by 5 bases and J by 2 bases, with 15 bases left in between. This CDR3 has 15 amino acids. CDR3 DNA sequence: TGTGCCAGCAGCCCACCAGGCCTCTATCAAGAGACCCAGTACTTC. Translating gives CASSPPGLYQETQYF.

This clonotype was recorded a few times. V gene TRBV7-9 combines with J gene TRBJ2-1; 9 bases are shared with TRBD2. This CDR3 comprises 16 residues. Germline CDR1 is SEHNR and CDR2 is FQNEAQ (reference sequence). V shed 1 base and J 7 bases; nucleotides not matched to a gene: 8. The CDR3 coding sequence is TGTGCCAGCAGCTTAGGGCCTAGCGGGAACCCTAATGAGCAGTTCTTC. Residues: CASSLGPSGNPNEQFF.

The rearrangement links TRBV4-1 to TRBJ1-2; no reliable D call. V lost 0 bases to trimming and J lost 1 base, with 3 bases between them. The germline V gene has CDR1 MGHRA and CDR2 YSYEKL. The CDR3 covers 13 residues. The CDR3 sequence: CASSQDVNYGYTF. The CDR3, as DNA: TGCGCCAGCAGCCAAGATGTTAACTATGGCTACACCTTC.

This clonotype was seen a handful of times. V is TRBV7-2 and J is TRBJ2-2; perhaps TRBD1 as D (5 bases). V lost 5 bases and J lost 8, with 15 bases in between. This CDR3 region has 14 residues. Germline CDR1 reads SGHTA; CDR2 reads FQGNSA. The CDR3 sequence: CASSMPTATGELFF. In nucleotides, the CDR3 is TGTGCCAGCAGCATGCCGACAGCCACGGGGGAGCTGTTTTTT.

The rearrangement links TRBV12-3 or TRBV12-4 to TRBJ1-2; 7 positions match TRBD1. With V trimmed by 2 bases and J by 6 bases, 9 bases remained unmatched. This CDR3 is built from 15 residues. The DNA for the CDR3 is TGTGCCAGCAGTTTATACGCGACAGGGAAAAATGGCTACACCTTC. It yields the protein CASSLYATGKNGYTF.

This chain links TRBV18 with TRBJ2-5, with 7 bases aligning to TRBD2. The CDR3 totals 16 residues. V lost 3 bases and J lost 5; bases outside the gene matches: 12. The germline CDR1 and CDR2 sequences are KGHSH and LQKENI. The CDR3 loop reads CASSPNLGGGVETQYF. The CDR3 bases are TGTGCCAGCTCACCGAACTTAGGCGGGGGAGTCGAGACCCAGTACTTC.

This chain links TRBV11-2 with TRBJ2-1, with 9 bases identical to TRBD1. There are 14 residues in the CDR3. Germline values: CDR1 SGHAT, CDR2 FQNNGV. V dropped 5 bases and J dropped 9; count of bases not matched to a gene: 8. CDR3 nucleotide sequence: TGTGCCAGCAGCGGTGGGACAGGGCGTGCTGAGCAGTTCTTC. It is translated as CASSGGTGRAEQFF.

This clonotype was recorded many times. The chain links TRBV7-2 to TRBJ2-1, with TRBD2 matching over 7 bases. CDR1 and CDR2 (germline): SGHTA, FQGNSA. Unmatched junction bases numbered 12, after V lost 7 bases and J lost 9 bases. The CDR3 extends over 14 amino acids. CDR3 sequence: CASTLAAYSGEQFF. Here the CDR3 DNA reads TGTGCCAGCACCCTAGCGGCGTACTCGGGTGAGCAGTTCTTC. Full variable domain (rest looked up from reference TRBV7-2 and TRBJ2-1): GAGVSQSPSNKVTEKGKDVELRCDPISGHTALYWYRQSLGQGLEFLIYFQGNSAPDKSGLPSDRFSAERTGGSVSTLTIQRTQQEDSAVYLCASTLAAYSGEQFFGPGTRLTVL.

As DNA, the CDR3 is TGTGCCAGCAGCCTCTTACAGGGGGCTTCGGGCACTGAAGCTTTCTTT. Translation gives CASSLLQGASGTEAFF. The V call is TRBV7-8, the J call TRBJ1-1; TRBD1 aligns across 9 bases. CDR1 is SGHVS, CDR2 FQNEAQ, per germline. J gave up 4 bases and V 5 bases, and 11 bases lay outside the gene matches. The CDR3 extends over 16 amino acids.

In this sample, this clonotype turned up a few times. The rearrangement joins TRBV6-1 to TRBJ2-1; D perhaps matches TRBD1 (5 bases). The CDR3 has 17 amino acids. Germline loops: CDR1 MNHNS, CDR2 SASEGT. V was shortened by 3 bases and J by 4 bases, with 19 bases between the two germline ends. The CDR3 spells CASSDPGHIRGYNEQFF. Here the CDR3 DNA reads TGTGCCAGCAGTGATCCCGGCCACATTAGGGGATACAATGAGCAGTTCTTC.

J is TRBJ1-5 and V is TRBV19; D is uncertain. Germline V gene data show CDR1 as LNHDA and CDR2 as SQIVND (reference sequence). The V end lost 6 bases, the J end lost 9 bases, and 15 bases lay between the germline ends. This CDR3 has 13 residues. The CDR3 DNA follows: TGTGCCAGTAGCAAATTGATACCGGGGCCCCAGCATTTT. Protein product: CASSKLIPGPQHF. The variable domain in full, with the rest retrieved from reference TRBV19 and TRBJ1-5, is DGGITQSPKYLFRKEGQNVTLSCEQNLNHDAMYWYRQDPGQGLRLIYYSQIVNDFQKGDIAEGYSVSREKKESFPLTVTSAQKNPTAFYLCASSKLIPGPQHFGDGTRLSIL.

The genes are TRBV2 and TRBJ2-1; D is perhaps TRBD1 or TRBD2 (5 bases each). Trimming left V 5 bases short and J 0 bases short, with 17 bases between. The CDR3 sequence is 17 residues long. Germline V gene data show CDR1 as SNHLY and CDR2 as FYNNEI. CDR3 sequence: CASSPGLGTLSYNEQFF. As DNA, the CDR3 is TGTGCCAGCAGTCCTGGCCTCGGGACCCTCTCCTACAATGAGCAGTTCTTC.